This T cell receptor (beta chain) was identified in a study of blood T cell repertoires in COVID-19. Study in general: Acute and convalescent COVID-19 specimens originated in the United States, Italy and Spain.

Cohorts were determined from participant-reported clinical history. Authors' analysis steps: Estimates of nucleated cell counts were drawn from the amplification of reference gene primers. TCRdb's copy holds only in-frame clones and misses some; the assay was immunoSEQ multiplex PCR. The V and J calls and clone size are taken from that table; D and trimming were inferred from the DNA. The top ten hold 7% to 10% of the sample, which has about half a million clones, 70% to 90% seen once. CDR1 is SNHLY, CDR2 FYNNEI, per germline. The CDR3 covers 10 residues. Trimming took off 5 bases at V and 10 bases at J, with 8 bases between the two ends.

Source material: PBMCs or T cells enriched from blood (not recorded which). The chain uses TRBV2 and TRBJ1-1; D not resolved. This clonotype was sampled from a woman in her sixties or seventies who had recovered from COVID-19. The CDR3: CASSLVGAFF. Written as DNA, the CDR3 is TGTGCCAGCAGTCTAGTTGGAGCTTTCTTT.